The following is a TCR beta chain sequence with its context. The sample is drawn from a study of blood T cell repertoires in COVID-19. Whole-study context: T cells, B-cell-depleted T cells, or PBMCs provided the cDNA or gDNA that served as material.

Followed over time, Seattle patients had been enrolled while infection was active. The V end lost 6 bases, the J end lost 4 bases, and 16 bases lay between the germline ends. This CDR3 comprises 15 residues. Germline V gene lookup returns CDR1 MNHEY and CDR2 SVGEGT. In the study's own analysis: Reference gene primer amplification gave nucleated cell count estimates. Repertoires were generated with immunoSEQ multiplex PCR, while TCRdb's copy carries only in-frame clones and drops some. V and J calls and clone size are as listed in that table; D and trimming were resolved from the DNA. The sample lists approximately 280,000 clones, approximately 88% occurring once.

This TCR was sampled from a human donor with COVID-19, enrolled during active disease. The donor label of this sample is uncertain. The rearrangement joins TRBV6-2 or TRBV6-3 to TRBJ2-1; the D gene is possibly TRBD1 (5 bases). Sequenced sample: peripheral blood. The chain's CDR3 is CASSATGIQYNEQFF. CDR3 DNA sequence: TGTGCCAGCAGCGCTACAGGCATCCAGTACAATGAGCAGTTCTTC.